These 5 T cell receptor beta chains were sequenced from one sample in a study of cytotoxic CD8 clonotypes in ibrutinib-treated CLL. Here immunoSEQ multiplex PCR was the method, and the copy in TCRdb shows in-frame clones only, minus some. The sample consists of over 100,000 clones, 75% to 90% of them appearing once. This material consisted of PBMCs, taken after 24 months of ibrutinib treatment. These receptors all stem from a human donor with chronic lymphocytic leukemia.

The chain combines TRBV29-1 with TRBJ1-3; D remains unclear. The CDR3 sequence is 13 residues long. Germline V gene data show CDR1 as SQVTM and CDR2 as ANQGSEA. Trimming shortened V by 6 bases and J by 2 bases, and 11 bases separated the two germline ends. The CDR3 sequence: CSVVVGPGNTIYF. The CDR3 region has the DNA TGCAGCGTGGTGGTAGGGCCTGGAAACACCATATATTTT.

The chain has TRBV5-4 and TRBJ2-5, with a possible D match to TRBD2 (5 bases). This CDR3 spans 14 amino acids. Germline-derived CDR1 and CDR2 are SGHNT and YYREEE (reference sequence). V lost 4 bases, J lost 5 bases, and 15 bases lay in between. CDR3 sequence: CASSPGGQGETQYF. In DNA, the CDR3 is TGTGCCAGCAGCCCCGGAGGTCAAGGGGAGACCCAGTACTTC.

V is TRBV10-3 and J is TRBJ2-1; perhaps TRBD1 as D (7 bases). Germline V gives CDR1 ENHRY, CDR2 SYGVKD. CDR3 length: 13 residues. Deletions cut 10 bases from V and 7 bases from J, with 17 bases between. The CDR3, as DNA: TGTGCCACGGAGGGGGCTACTAGTAATGAGCAGTTCTTC. Amino acid sequence: CATEGATSNEQFF.

This chain joins TRBV15 and TRBJ1-2, with TRBD1 as a possible D gene (6 bases). Trimming left V 4 bases short and J 8 bases short, with 17 bases between. There are 14 residues in the CDR3. Germline V gives CDR1 LNHNV, CDR2 YYDKDF (reference sequence). The CDR3 bases are TGTGCCACCAGCACCCCGACAGGACGTATGGGCTACACCTTC. Translation gives CATSTPTGRMGYTF.

The rearrangement joins TRBV12-5 to TRBJ2-3, with 9 bases matching TRBD2. The ends lost 4 bases at V and 4 bases at J; junction bases unmatched: 0. The germline V gene has CDR1 LGHNT and CDR2 FRNRAP. The CDR3 extends over 13 amino acids. This CDR3 reads CASGSSGADTQYF. DNA for the CDR3: TGTGCTAGTGGTTCTAGCGGGGCAGATACGCAGTATTTT.